A selection of T cell receptor beta chains follows, all from one sample in a study of cytomegalovirus exposure and HLA in healthy donors. Method: immunoSEQ multiplex PCR; TCRdb's copy keeps in-frame clones and lacks some. The sample holds roughly 180,000 clones, approximately 88% seen once. Sequences were obtained from PBMCs. These receptors originate from a boy between 2 and 10 years old in good health and CMV-seronegative. Each CDR3 is given with its conserved first and last residue. D genes are given only for firm matches. A clone size is listed for some rows: how often the clone was seen (once, few, many), or a class if it is expanded.

abundance	v_gene	j_gene	d_gene	CDR3nt	CDR3aa
NA	TRBV18	TRBJ2-5	TRBD1	TGTGCCAGCTCACTCGGACAGGGGGCAGGAGAGACCCAGTACTTC	CASSLGQGAGETQYF
NA	TRBV5-8	TRBJ2-4	TRBD2	TGTGCCAGCAGTTCTAGCGGGGGGGTGTTCTTCGCCAAAAACATTCAGTACTTC	CASSSSGGVFFAKNIQYF
NA	TRBV5-6	TRBJ1-5	NA	TGTGCCAGCACCCAACGGTATAGCAATCAGCCCCAGCATTTT	CASTQRYSNQPQHF
NA	TRBV19	TRBJ1-2	NA	TGTGCCAGTAGCACCTTCCCAAGACAGAATGGCTATGGCTACACCTTC	CASSTFPRQNGYGYTF
once	TRBV27	TRBJ2-1	TRBD2	TGTGCCAGCAGCCCGGCCCCTAGCGGGAGTTCGCTGTACAATGAGCAGTTCTTC	CASSPAPSGSSLYNEQFF
NA	TRBV19	TRBJ2-7	NA	TGTGCCAGTAGGAGGCAGGGCACCTACGAGCAGTACTTC	CASRRQGTYEQYF
NA	TRBV30	TRBJ1-3	TRBD1	TGTGCCTGGAGCCCGGGACAGCCGAGCTCTGGAAACACCATATATTTT	CAWSPGQPSSGNTIYF
NA	TRBV2	TRBJ2-2	TRBD2	TGTGCCAGCAGTGAACTAGCGGGGAACACCGGGGAGCTGTTTTTT	CASSELAGNTGELFF
few	TRBV5-6	TRBJ1-6	NA	TGTGCCAGCAGCCCGGGAGCTGATAATTCACCCCTCCACTTT	CASSPGADNSPLHF
once	TRBV2	TRBJ2-1	NA	TGTGCCAGAGAACTAGATCGCAATGAGCAGTTCTTC	CARELDRNEQFF
NA	TRBV7-2	TRBJ2-7	NA	TGTGCCAGCAGCTTAGACGGGATCTCCTACGAGCAGTACTTC	CASSLDGISYEQYF
NA	TRBV10-2	TRBJ2-3	NA	TGCGCCAGCACCTGGGGGGGCGGGACAGATACGCAGTATTTT	CASTWGGGTDTQYF
NA	TRBV7-2	TRBJ2-6	NA	TGTGCCAGCAGCTTAGTCTCCGGGGGTGGGGCCAACGTCCTGACTTTC	CASSLVSGGGANVLTF
NA	TRBV6-5	TRBJ1-2	NA	TGTGCCAGCAGTTACTCAGCGGGGTATTATGGCTACACCTTC	CASSYSAGYYGYTF
NA	TRBV4-3	TRBJ2-4	NA	TGCGCCAGCAGCCACCACGCCGACACGCAGTGCATTCAGTACTTC	CASSHHADTQCIQYF
NA	TRBV10-2	TRBJ2-1	TRBD1	TGCGCCAGCACAGGGGGCAACAGAGACAATGAGCAGTTCTTC	CASTGGNRDNEQFF
NA	TRBV5-1	TRBJ1-1	NA	TGCGCCAGCAGCTTAGGGCAGGGCAGTGAAGCTTTCTTT	CASSLGQGSEAFF
NA	TRBV23-1	TRBJ1-2	TRBD1	TGCGCCAGCAGTCAATCGGCGGACAGGGTTAACTATGGCTACACCTTC	CASSQSADRVNYGYTF
NA	TRBV30	TRBJ1-1	NA	TGTGCCTGGAGTCGCACAAAGAACACTGAAGCTTTCTTT	CAWSRTKNTEAFF
NA	TRBV7-6	TRBJ2-3	TRBD2	TGTGCCAGCAGCTTCAGACTAGCGGGTTCCACAGATACGCAGTATTTT	CASSFRLAGSTDTQYF
NA	TRBV14	TRBJ1-1	TRBD1	TGTGCCAGCAGCCAAGCCTTACAGGGGGCGGTGAGGGCTTTCTTT	CASSQALQGAVRAFF
NA	TRBV7-2	TRBJ1-1	TRBD1	TGTGCCAGCAGCTTAGAGGGACAGGGCACGACTGAAGCTTTCTTT	CASSLEGQGTTEAFF
once	TRBV2	TRBJ1-2	NA	TGTGCCAGCAGTGAGCTCCGGGGGATTTATGGCTACACCTTC	CASSELRGIYGYTF
NA	TRBV29-1	TRBJ2-5	TRBD2	TGCAGCGGTCGCGGGGGTCAAGAGACCCAGTACTTC	CSGRGGQETQYF
NA	TRBV6-6	TRBJ2-1	NA	TGTGCCAGCAGTTCCCCGAGCGATGAGCAGTTCTTC	CASSSPSDEQFF
NA	TRBV27	TRBJ2-5	NA	TGTGCCAGCAGTTTATCAGGGACAGCGGGAGAGGAGACCCAGTACTTC	CASSLSGTAGEETQYF
NA	TRBV5-4	TRBJ2-1	TRBD2	TGTGCCAGCAGCTTGTTAGCGGGGGGCCTAGGGGAGCAGTTCTTC	CASSLLAGGLGEQFF
NA	TRBV21-1	TRBJ2-1	NA	TGTGCCAGCAGCAAACGGGTGCAGGGGGGATTTATGGATGAGCAGTTCTTC	CASSKRVQGGFMDEQFF
NA	TRBV9	TRBJ2-6	NA	TGTGCCAGCAGCCTCCACCCGAGCTCTGGGGCCAACGTCCTGACTTTC	CASSLHPSSGANVLTF
NA	TRBV5-1	TRBJ2-2	NA	TGCGCCAGCAGCCCGAGAGCTGGGCTTAACACCGGGGAGCTGTTTTTT	CASSPRAGLNTGELFF
few	TRBV9	TRBJ1-3	NA	TGTGCCAGCAGCGTAAGGGGCCCCCTTAACGGAAACACCATATATTTT	CASSVRGPLNGNTIYF
NA	TRBV10-2	TRBJ1-1	NA	TGCGCCAGCAGTGACGGAGCAGGGTCGGGCACTGAAGCTTTCTTT	CASSDGAGSGTEAFF
NA	TRBV6-5	TRBJ2-1	TRBD2	TGTGCCAGCAGTTACGGGACTAGCAGTGAGCAGTTCTTC	CASSYGTSSEQFF
NA	TRBV29-1	TRBJ2-2	NA	TGCAGCGCCAGGAGGGGAGCCACGAACACCGGGGAGCTGTTTTTT	CSARRGATNTGELFF
NA	TRBV6-1	TRBJ1-2	NA	TGTGCCAGCAGTGAATTGTGGCCTGAGGACACCTTC	CASSELWPEDTF
NA	TRBV6-1	TRBJ1-2	NA	TGTGCCAGCAGTGAAACCCCCAGGGGTGGCTACACCTTC	CASSETPRGGYTF
NA	TRBV29-1	TRBJ2-1	NA	TGCAGCGTTCCTGATATTGGAGGCCCTAGTAATGAGCAGTTCTTC	CSVPDIGGPSNEQFF
NA	TRBV11-2	TRBJ2-3	NA	TGTGCCAGCAGCTTAGTCAGGGGCTGGACAGATACGCAGTATTTT	CASSLVRGWTDTQYF